A selection of T cell receptor beta chains follows, all from one sample in a study of blood T cell repertoires in COVID-19. Method: immunoSEQ multiplex PCR; TCRdb's copy keeps in-frame clones and lacks some. The repertoire holds about 64,000 clones, with around 83% as singletons. Input material: peripheral blood. Receptors originate from a human donor in a cohort sampled during active COVID-19. CDR3s include the opening cysteine and the closing phenylalanine or tryptophan. A D gene is named only where the DNA matches it firmly. Expanded clones are given a class, and other clones once, few, many or no size at all.

D: .
V: TRBV3-1/TRBV3-2
size: .
length: 14
J: TRBJ2-1
CDR3: CASSQYSGYNEQFF
DNA: TGTGCCAGCAGCCAATACTCAGGCTACAATGAGCAGTTCTTC

D: TRBD1
V: TRBV15
size: .
length: 20
J: TRBJ1-4
CDR3: CATSKWTGTLDGLTNEKLFF
DNA: TGTGCCACCAGCAAGTGGACAGGGACACTCGACGGGTTGACAAATGAAAAACTGTTTTTT

D: .
V: TRBV27
size: .
length: 14
J: TRBJ1-3
CDR3: CASSSRVAGNTIYF
DNA: TGTGCCAGCAGTTCGAGGGTGGCTGGAAACACCATATATTTT

D: .
V: TRBV7-2
size: .
length: 12
J: TRBJ1-1
CDR3: CASSLRRGEAFF
DNA: TGTGCCAGCAGCTTACGACGGGGTGAAGCTTTCTTT

D: .
V: TRBV7-2
size: .
length: 16
J: TRBJ2-3
CDR3: CASSLGARLSTDTQYF
DNA: TGTGCCAGCAGCTTAGGGGCCCGACTAAGCACAGATACGCAGTATTTT

D: .
V: TRBV7-9
size: .
length: 13
J: TRBJ1-3
CDR3: CASSSVGAGTIYF
DNA: TGTGCCAGCAGCTCTGTAGGGGCGGGGACCATATATTTT

D: .
V: TRBV15
size: .
length: 17
J: TRBJ2-2
CDR3: CATSRDVGAPDTGELFF
DNA: TGTGCCACCAGCAGAGATGTGGGGGCGCCGGACACCGGGGAGCTGTTTTTT

D: .
V: TRBV9
size: .
length: 14
J: TRBJ2-7
CDR3: CASSPPGNYYEQYF
DNA: TGTGCCAGCAGCCCCCCCGGGAACTACTACGAGCAGTACTTC

D: TRBD1
V: TRBV5-6
size: .
length: 13
J: TRBJ1-2
CDR3: CASSMDRGSRNTF
DNA: TGTGCCAGCAGCATGGACAGGGGGTCTCGTAACACCTTC

D: .
V: TRBV27
size: .
length: 17
J: TRBJ1-5
CDR3: CASSPHQGQGGNQPQHF
DNA: TGTGCCAGCAGTCCTCACCAAGGGCAGGGTGGCAATCAGCCCCAGCATTTT

D: .
V: TRBV5-8
size: .
length: 13
J: TRBJ2-2
CDR3: CASSILAAGELFF
DNA: TGTGCCAGCAGCATCTTAGCGGCCGGGGAGCTGTTTTTT

D: .
V: TRBV11-2
size: few
length: 16
J: TRBJ2-5
CDR3: CASSPDPGSSAGTQYF
DNA: TGTGCCAGCAGCCCAGATCCGGGATCCAGCGCCGGGACCCAGTACTTC

D: TRBD2
V: TRBV7-2
size: .
length: 16
J: TRBJ2-1
CDR3: CASSFSSGAFYNEQFF
DNA: TGTGCCAGCAGCTTCTCTAGCGGGGCCTTCTACAATGAGCAGTTCTTC

D: .
V: TRBV6-5
size: .
length: 14
J: TRBJ2-5
CDR3: CASSYSRGKETQYF
DNA: TGTGCCAGCAGTTACTCACGGGGGAAGGAGACCCAGTACTTC

D: .
V: TRBV7-6
size: .
length: 20
J: TRBJ1-2
CDR3: CASSLAPQFPGRPPNYGYTF
DNA: TGTGCCAGCAGCTTAGCCCCCCAGTTTCCTGGGAGACCTCCTAACTATGGCTACACCTTC

D: TRBD2
V: TRBV6-1
size: .
length: 16
J: TRBJ2-3
CDR3: CASSESIGLGTDTQYF
DNA: TGTGCCAGCAGTGAATCTATTGGACTAGGCACAGATACGCAGTATTTT

D: .
V: TRBV10-3
size: .
length: 14
J: TRBJ2-1
CDR3: CAISGIRGYNEQFF
DNA: TGTGCCATCAGTGGTATCCGGGGGTACAATGAGCAGTTCTTC

D: .
V: TRBV2
size: .
length: 15
J: TRBJ1-4
CDR3: CASTVGDLVNEKLFF
DNA: TGTGCCAGCACGGTAGGAGACTTGGTAAATGAAAAACTGTTTTTT

D: .
V: TRBV7-2
size: once
length: 15
J: TRBJ2-7
CDR3: CASSLALQVIYEQYF
DNA: TGTGCCAGCAGCTTGGCACTCCAGGTCATCTACGAGCAGTACTTC

D: .
V: TRBV2
size: .
length: 14
J: TRBJ2-4
CDR3: CASRYGGGENIQYF
DNA: TGTGCCAGCAGATACGGAGGGGGCGAAAACATTCAGTACTTC

D: TRBD1
V: TRBV2
size: .
length: 13
J: TRBJ2-5
CDR3: CASRAGGGETQYF
DNA: TGTGCCAGCAGGGCAGGGGGCGGTGAGACCCAGTACTTC

D: TRBD1
V: TRBV5-1
size: .
length: 15
J: TRBJ1-6
CDR3: CASSFGRDRNSPLHF
DNA: TGCGCCAGCAGCTTTGGCCGGGACAGAAATTCACCCCTCCACTTT

D: TRBD1
V: TRBV5-6
size: .
length: 17
J: TRBJ2-3
CDR3: CASSGISGTGGADTQYF
DNA: TGTGCCAGCAGCGGAATATCCGGGACAGGGGGCGCAGATACGCAGTATTTT

D: TRBD1
V: TRBV19
size: .
length: 16
J: TRBJ2-2
CDR3: CASSKGTGGMAGELFF
DNA: TGTGCCAGTAGTAAAGGGACAGGGGGAATGGCCGGGGAGCTGTTTTTT

D: TRBD1
V: TRBV12-5
size: .
length: 13
J: TRBJ1-2
CDR3: CASGLTGGGGYTF
DNA: TGTGCTAGTGGTTTGACAGGGGGTGGTGGCTACACCTTC

D: TRBD2
V: TRBV7-9
size: .
length: 16
J: TRBJ2-3
CDR3: CASSYPSGGGTDTQYF
DNA: TGTGCCAGCAGCTACCCTAGCGGGGGGGGCACAGATACGCAGTATTTT

D: .
V: TRBV7-9
size: few
length: 12
J: TRBJ2-7
CDR3: CASSEEYYEQYF
DNA: TGTGCCAGCAGCGAGGAGTACTACGAGCAGTACTTC

D: .
V: TRBV9
size: .
length: 15
J: TRBJ1-2
CDR3: CASSPPWTDNYGYTF
DNA: TGTGCCAGCAGCCCACCGTGGACAGACAACTATGGCTACACCTTC

D: .
V: TRBV2
size: .
length: 13
J: TRBJ2-7
CDR3: CASSGRQAKEQYF
DNA: TGTGCCAGCAGTGGAAGACAGGCCAAGGAGCAGTACTTC

D: TRBD2
V: TRBV19
size: .
length: 15
J: TRBJ2-3
CDR3: CASSGGLVGGGTQYF
DNA: TGTGCCAGTAGTGGGGGACTAGTAGGAGGAGGTACGCAGTATTTT

D: TRBD1
V: TRBV5-4
size: .
length: 15
J: TRBJ2-1
CDR3: CASSLGTGGLNEQFF
DNA: TGTGCCAGCAGCTTGGGGACAGGGGGCTTGAATGAGCAGTTCTTC

D: .
V: TRBV24-1
size: .
length: 16
J: TRBJ2-3
CDR3: CATSDRGARDTDTQYF
DNA: TGTGCCACCAGTGATCGGGGGGCCCGGGACACAGATACGCAGTATTTT

D: TRBD1
V: TRBV3-1/TRBV3-2
size: .
length: 20
J: TRBJ1-6
CDR3: CASSQDGRTGAYGDNSPLHF
DNA: TGTGCCAGCAGCCAAGATGGGCGGACAGGGGCCTATGGGGATAATTCACCCCTCCACTTT

D: .
V: TRBV5-4
size: few
length: 14
J: TRBJ1-1
CDR3: CASSFAGANTEAFF
DNA: TGTGCCAGCAGCTTCGCAGGGGCAAACACTGAAGCTTTCTTT

D: .
V: TRBV9
size: .
length: 14
J: TRBJ1-6
CDR3: CASSRRQENSPLHF
DNA: TGTGCCAGCAGTCGGAGGCAGGAGAATTCACCCCTCCACTTT

D: TRBD1
V: TRBV30
size: .
length: 13
J: TRBJ2-7
CDR3: CAWRGDRGFGQYF
DNA: TGTGCCTGGAGGGGGGACAGGGGTTTTGGTCAGTACTTC

D: .
V: TRBV4-2
size: .
length: 13
J: TRBJ1-3
CDR3: CAAANTAGNTIYF
DNA: TGTGCAGCAGCGAATACGGCTGGAAACACCATATATTTT

D: .
V: TRBV10-1
size: .
length: 12
J: TRBJ2-1
CDR3: CASSEPYNEQFF
DNA: TGCGCCAGCAGTGAGCCTTACAATGAGCAGTTCTTC

D: .
V: TRBV19
size: .
length: 14
J: TRBJ1-5
CDR3: CASSIVSQNQPQHF
DNA: TGTGCCAGTAGTATAGTTTCACAGAATCAGCCCCAGCATTTT

D: TRBD1
V: TRBV7-9
size: .
length: 13
J: TRBJ1-2
CDR3: CASSLGQGFGYTF
DNA: TGTGCCAGCAGCTTAGGACAGGGCTTCGGCTACACCTTC

D: .
V: TRBV10-2
size: .
length: 14
J: TRBJ1-2
CDR3: CASTLGKQGYGYTF
DNA: TGCGCCAGCACCCTAGGGAAGCAGGGCTATGGCTACACCTTC

D: .
V: TRBV6-5
size: .
length: 15
J: TRBJ2-1
CDR3: CASSYGQGRYNEQFF
DNA: TGTGCCAGCAGTTACGGGCAGGGGCGGTACAATGAGCAGTTCTTC

D: TRBD1
V: TRBV7-8
size: .
length: 13
J: TRBJ1-1
CDR3: CASSDRVWGEAFF
DNA: TGTGCCAGCAGCGACAGGGTATGGGGTGAAGCTTTCTTT

D: TRBD1
V: TRBV24-1
size: .
length: 14
J: TRBJ2-5
CDR3: CATSDDRDQETQYF
DNA: TGTGCCACCAGTGACGACAGGGACCAAGAGACCCAGTACTTC

D: .
V: TRBV2
size: few
length: 16
J: TRBJ1-6
CDR3: CASSEAGAGEGSPLHF
DNA: TGTGCCAGCAGTGAAGCGGGAGCAGGGGAAGGATCACCCCTCCACTTT

D: TRBD1
V: TRBV5-1
size: .
length: 13
J: TRBJ2-3
CDR3: CASGQGAADTQYF
DNA: TGCGCCAGCGGACAGGGGGCGGCAGATACGCAGTATTTT

D: .
V: TRBV4-1
size: .
length: 15
J: TRBJ2-4
CDR3: CASSQEGKRSAIQYF
DNA: TGCGCCAGCAGCCAAGAAGGGAAGCGGAGCGCCATTCAGTACTTC

D: TRBD1
V: TRBV28
size: .
length: 16
J: TRBJ2-2
CDR3: CASIGNPGTATGELFF
DNA: TGTGCCAGCATTGGCAACCCCGGGACAGCCACCGGGGAGCTGTTTTTT

D: TRBD1
V: TRBV7-8
size: .
length: 13
J: TRBJ2-7
CDR3: CASSLGQGNEQYF
DNA: TGTGCCAGCAGCTTAGGACAGGGGAACGAGCAGTACTTC

D: .
V: TRBV3-1/TRBV3-2
size: .
length: 13
J: TRBJ1-6
CDR3: CASRRKGESPLHF
DNA: TGTGCCAGCAGACGGAAGGGGGAGTCACCCCTCCACTTT